This T cell receptor beta chain came from a study of cytomegalovirus exposure and HLA in healthy donors. CDR1 is SEHNR, CDR2 FQNEAQ, per germline (reference sequence). The CDR3 has 15 residues. The V gene end was trimmed by 5 bases and the J gene end by 6 bases; junction bases not matched to a gene: 5. General study points: Later analysis found that TCR beta chains associated with HLA were more clonally expanded than other, equally common chains. Associated with HLA alleles at 0.05 false discovery rate in a later analysis were over 15,000 TCR beta sequences.

This clone was seen a few times. Its antigen is still unknown. The PCR was carried out with 60 Vbeta primers and 13 Jbeta primers. Methods used by the authors: Unique TCR beta chains numbered around 80 million in a later analysis, with around 10 million shared. The method was immunoSEQ multiplex PCR; TCRdb's version includes in-frame clones alone and lacks a portion of them. That table gives V, J and clone size, and the DNA gave D and trimming. The data show 100,000 or so clones, roughly four fifths seen once. The donors were healthy bone marrow donors. V gene TRBV7-9 combines with J gene TRBJ2-1, with 12 bases lining up with TRBD2. The sample comprised PBMCs. This TCR came from a male donor in good health and CMV-seropositive. In DNA, the CDR3 is TGTGCCAGCAGCAAGACTAGCGGGGGCCTCAATGAGCAGTTCTTC. Protein sequence: CASSKTSGGLNEQFF.